A single sample is the source of the 7 T cell receptor beta chains below, sequenced in a study of blood T cell repertoires in COVID-19. This table comes from immunoSEQ multiplex PCR, and its TCRdb copy is limited to in-frame clones, with some not included. The repertoire holds 150,000 to 200,000 clones, with roughly 80% as singletons. Sample: peripheral blood. The receptors here all came from a woman aged 55-70 years with COVID-19, enrolled during active disease.

This clone was seen only once. The gene calls are TRBV28 and TRBJ1-5; 8 nucleotides align to TRBD1. This CDR3 region has 12 residues. The ends lost 6 bases at V and 9 bases at J; junction bases unmatched: 4. The germline CDR1 and CDR2 sequences are MDHEN and SYDVKM. The CDR3, as DNA: TGTGCCAGCAGACAACAGGGGGTGCCCCAGCATTTT. Residues: CASRQQGVPQHF. Combining the CDR3 with reference TRBV28 and TRBJ1-5 gives the whole variable domain DVKVTQSSRYLVKRTGEKVFLECVQDMDHENMFWYRQDPGLGLRLIYFSYDVKMKEKGDIPEGYSVSREKKERFSLILESASTNQTSMYLCASRQQGVPQHFGDGTRLSIL.

This clone occurred a few times. CDR3 amino acids: CAISGDRAGVVSYEQYF. The DNA for the CDR3 is TGTGCCATCAGTGGGGACAGGGCGGGAGTGGTCTCCTACGAGCAGTACTTC. The V gene is TRBV10-3, the J gene TRBJ2-7, with TRBD1 matching over 9 bases. Germline-derived CDR1 and CDR2 are ENHRY and SYGVKD. The V segment lost 4 bases and the J segment 0 bases; nucleotides outside the gene matches: 10. The CDR3 length is 17 residues.

V usage is TRBV27 and J usage is TRBJ2-7; TRBD1 aligns across 7 bases. J gave up 3 bases and V 3 bases, and 5 bases lay outside the gene matches. CDR3 length equals 14 residues. The germline V gene encodes CDR1 MNHEY and CDR2 SMNVEV (reference sequence). Here the CDR3 DNA reads TGTGCCAGCAGTTTGGGGGACAGCTACTACGAGCAGTACTTC. This encodes CASSLGDSYYEQYF.

CDR3 sequence: CASSLHPGANEKLFF. The CDR3 region has the DNA TGTGCCAGCAGCCTCCACCCAGGGGCTAATGAAAAACTGTTTTTT. The chain joins TRBV9 to TRBJ1-4; possible D gene TRBD1, 6 bases. This CDR3 contains 15 residues. Trimming took 4 bases from V and 3 from J, leaving 13 bases between them. Per the germline V gene, CDR1 is SGDLS and CDR2 is YYNGEE.

A word on this clone: An end of the junction does not agree with germline; a read error may underlie this. The chain joins TRBV5-8 to TRBJ2-3, with D possibly matching TRBD2 (6 bases). This CDR3 is built from 15 residues. Germline V gene lookup returns CDR1 SGHTS and CDR2 YDEGEE. CDR3 sequence reads: CASSRGLTGTDTQYF. The DNA of the CDR3 is TGTGCCAGCAGCCGTGGACTAACAGGCACCGATACGCAGTATTTT.

CDR3: CATSRAHSGRETQYF. The DNA of the CDR3 is TGTGCCACCAGCAGAGCTCATAGCGGGAGGGAGACCCAGTACTTC. This rearrangement joins TRBV15 to TRBJ2-5, with TRBD2 identical over 10 bases. Germline CDR1 LNHNV, CDR2 YYDKDF (reference sequence). The CDR3 runs 15 residues. J was trimmed by 5 bases and V by 1 base; bases with no gene match: 4.

The chain uses TRBV5-6 and TRBJ2-1, with 7 bases aligning to TRBD1. Germline V gene lookup returns CDR1 SGHDT and CDR2 YYEEEE. The CDR3 runs to 15 residues. Trimming cost V 1 base and J 6 bases; bases outside gene matches: 7. CDR3 in amino acids: CASSLTGEKVNEQFF. In DNA form, the CDR3 reads TGTGCCAGCAGCTTGACAGGGGAAAAGGTCAATGAGCAGTTCTTC.